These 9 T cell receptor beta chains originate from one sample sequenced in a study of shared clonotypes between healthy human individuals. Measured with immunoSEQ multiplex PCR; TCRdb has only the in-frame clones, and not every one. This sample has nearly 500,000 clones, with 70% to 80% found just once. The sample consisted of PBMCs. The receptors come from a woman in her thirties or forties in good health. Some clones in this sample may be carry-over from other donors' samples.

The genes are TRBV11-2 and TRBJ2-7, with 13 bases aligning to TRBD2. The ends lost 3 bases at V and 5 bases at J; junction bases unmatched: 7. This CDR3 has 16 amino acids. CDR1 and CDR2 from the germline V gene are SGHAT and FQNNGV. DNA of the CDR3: TGTGCCAGCAGCTTGGGACTAGCGGGAATCTTCGACGAGCAGTACTTC. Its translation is CASSLGLAGIFDEQYF.

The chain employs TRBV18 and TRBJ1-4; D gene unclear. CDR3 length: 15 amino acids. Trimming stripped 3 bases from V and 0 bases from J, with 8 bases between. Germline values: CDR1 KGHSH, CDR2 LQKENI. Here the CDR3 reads CASSPVLATNEKLFF. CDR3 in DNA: TGTGCCAGCTCACCGGTCTTGGCAACTAATGAAAAACTGTTTTTT.

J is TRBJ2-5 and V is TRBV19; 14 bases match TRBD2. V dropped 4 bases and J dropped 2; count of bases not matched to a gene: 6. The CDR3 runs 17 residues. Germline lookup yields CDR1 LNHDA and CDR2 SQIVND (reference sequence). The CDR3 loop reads CASSTIRLAGGQETQYF. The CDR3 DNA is TGTGCCAGTAGTACGATCCGACTAGCGGGAGGGCAAGAGACCCAGTACTTC.

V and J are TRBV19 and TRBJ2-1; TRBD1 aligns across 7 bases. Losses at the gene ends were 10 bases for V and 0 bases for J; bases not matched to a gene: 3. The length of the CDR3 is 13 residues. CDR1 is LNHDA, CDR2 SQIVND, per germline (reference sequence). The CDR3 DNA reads TGTGCCACGGGACAGACCTCCTACAATGAGCAGTTCTTC. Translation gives CATGQTSYNEQFF. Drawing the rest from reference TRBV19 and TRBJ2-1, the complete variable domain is DGGITQSPKYLFRKEGQNVTLSCEQNLNHDAMYWYRQDPGQGLRLIYYSQIVNDFQKGDIAEGYSVSREKKESFPLTVTSAQKNPTAFYLCATGQTSYNEQFFGPGTRLTVL.

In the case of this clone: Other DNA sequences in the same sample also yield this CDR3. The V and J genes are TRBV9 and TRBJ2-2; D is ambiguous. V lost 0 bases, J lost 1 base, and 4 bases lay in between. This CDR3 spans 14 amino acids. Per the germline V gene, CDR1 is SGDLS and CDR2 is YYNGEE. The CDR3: CASSVVGNTGELFF. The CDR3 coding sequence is TGTGCCAGCAGCGTAGTTGGGAACACCGGGGAGCTGTTTTTT.

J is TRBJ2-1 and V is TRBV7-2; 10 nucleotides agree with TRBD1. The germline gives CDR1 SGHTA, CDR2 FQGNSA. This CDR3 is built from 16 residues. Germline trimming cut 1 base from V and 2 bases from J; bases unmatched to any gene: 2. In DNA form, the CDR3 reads TGTGCCAGCAGCTTAGTGGGGACAGGGGCCTACAATGAGCAGTTCTTC. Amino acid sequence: CASSLVGTGAYNEQFF.

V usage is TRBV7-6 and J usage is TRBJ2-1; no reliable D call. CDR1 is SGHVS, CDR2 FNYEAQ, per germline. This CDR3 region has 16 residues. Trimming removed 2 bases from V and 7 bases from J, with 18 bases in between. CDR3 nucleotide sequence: TGTGCCAGCAGCTTATCGTCTAGACCGATACTTAATGAGCAGTTCTTC. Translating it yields CASSLSSRPILNEQFF. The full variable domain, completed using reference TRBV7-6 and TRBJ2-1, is GAGVSQSPRYKVTKRGQDVALRCDPISGHVSLYWYRQALGQGPEFLTYFNYEAQQDKSGLPNDRFSAERPEGSISTLTIQRTEQRDSAMYRCASSLSSRPILNEQFFGPGTRLTVL.

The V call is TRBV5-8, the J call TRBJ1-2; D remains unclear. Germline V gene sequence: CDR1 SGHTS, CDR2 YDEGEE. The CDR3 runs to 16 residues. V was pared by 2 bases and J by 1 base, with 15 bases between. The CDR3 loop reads CASSFYVAAVNYGYTF. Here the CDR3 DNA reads TGTGCCAGCAGCTTCTACGTCGCCGCAGTTAACTATGGCTACACCTTC.

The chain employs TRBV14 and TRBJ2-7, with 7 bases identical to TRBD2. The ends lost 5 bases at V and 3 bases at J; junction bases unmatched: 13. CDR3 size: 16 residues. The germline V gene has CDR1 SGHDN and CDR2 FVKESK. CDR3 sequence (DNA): TGTGCCAGCAGCAATCGGGACCCGGGAGGTAACTACGAGCAGTACTTC. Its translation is CASSNRDPGGNYEQYF.